Presented here are 10 T cell receptor beta chains from one specimen sequenced in a study of cytomegalovirus exposure and HLA in healthy donors. The assay was immunoSEQ multiplex PCR, and TCRdb's table has in-frame clones only and misses some. The sample gives 100,000 to 120,000 clones, more than 90% of which show up once; 0.67% is in the top ten. The source material was PBMCs. The receptors originated from a woman aged 18 to 35 in good health and CMV-seronegative.

This chain joins TRBV20-1 and TRBJ1-1; no firm D call. V lost 2 bases and J 2 bases, leaving 3 bases between the germline ends. Germline V gives CDR1 DFQATT, CDR2 SNEGSKA (reference sequence). The CDR3 loop spans 11 amino acids. This chain's CDR3 is CSARQNTEAFF. CDR3 sequence (DNA): TGCAGTGCTAGACAAAACACTGAAGCTTTCTTT.

This chain joins TRBV2 and TRBJ2-7, with D unresolved. The CDR3 runs 12 residues. Trimming pared 7 bases from V and 2 bases from J, leaving 9 bases between. Germline-derived CDR1 and CDR2 are SNHLY and FYNNEI. The CDR3 region has the DNA TGTGCCAGCACTAGGTTAACCTACGAGCAGTACTTC. It encodes CASTRLTYEQYF.

The chain couples TRBV28 to TRBJ2-3; 9 positions match TRBD1. The CDR3 totals 16 residues. CDR1 is MDHEN and CDR2 is SYDVKM in the germline V gene. V shed 6 bases and J 2 bases; nucleotides not matched to a gene: 9. CDR3 nucleotide sequence: TGTGCCAGCAGCGCCTCGGACAGGGGTTACACAGATACGCAGTATTTT. Amino acid sequence: CASSASDRGYTDTQYF.

The CDR3 region has the DNA TGTGCCAGCAGTCAGGGGGCAGGGACTGAAGCTTTCTTT. Its translation is CASSQGAGTEAFF. The genes are TRBV27 and TRBJ1-1; 8 bases map to TRBD1. Germline CDR1 reads MNHEY; CDR2 reads SMNVEV (reference sequence). V dropped 5 bases and J dropped 5; count of bases not matched to a gene: 4. The CDR3 is 13 amino acids.

The sample holds one count of this clone. The J gene is TRBJ2-3, the V gene TRBV5-4, with D maybe TRBD1 (5 bases). The CDR3 runs 13 residues. Germline V gives CDR1 SGHNT, CDR2 YYREEE (reference sequence). V lost 4 bases and J 3 bases, leaving 9 bases between the germline ends. CDR3: CASSPYRTDTQYF. CDR3 DNA sequence: TGTGCCAGCAGCCCCTACAGGACAGATACGCAGTATTTT. Full variable domain (missing parts from reference TRBV5-4 and TRBJ2-3): ETGVTQSPTHLIKTRGQQVTLRCSSQSGHNTVSWYQQALGQGPQFIFQYYREEENGRGNFPPRFSGLQFPNYSSELNVNALELDDSALYLCASSPYRTDTQYFGPGTRLTVL.

This clone was counted a single time. This chain uses TRBV4-3 with TRBJ1-1, with 8 bases identical to TRBD1. With V trimmed by 0 bases and J by 4 bases, 4 bases remained unmatched. This CDR3 comprises 15 residues. Germline V gene sequence: CDR1 LGHNA, CDR2 YSLEER. The CDR3 DNA reads as TGCGCCAGCAGCCAAGAGACAGGGGATCTCACTGAAGCTTTCTTT. This codes for CASSQETGDLTEAFF.

This clone was detected only once. This rearrangement joins TRBV6-7 to TRBJ1-2, with D tentatively TRBD1 (5 bases). TRBV6-7 is recorded as an ORF, its role being uncertain. CDR3 length: 16 amino acids. Trimming removed 0 bases at V and 3 bases at J, with 14 bases between. The CDR3 reads CASSYSGRGGDYGYTF. The CDR3 DNA is TGTGCCAGCAGTTACTCGGGTAGGGGAGGCGACTATGGCTACACCTTC.

In its sample, this clone was seen once. This sequence joins TRBV25-1 and TRBJ2-1, with a weak D call TRBD1 (5 bases). Germline lookup yields CDR1 MGHDK and CDR2 SYGVNS. Deletions cut 4 bases from V and 6 bases from J, with 13 bases between. The CDR3 loop spans 14 amino acids. This CDR3 reads CASSGGHRVNEQFF. The CDR3, as DNA: TGTGCCAGCAGTGGCGGACATCGGGTCAATGAGCAGTTCTTC.

This rearrangement joins TRBV2 to TRBJ2-7; TRBD2 matches at 9 bases. Trimming at V came to 3 bases and at J to 2 bases, leaving 5 bases not matched to a gene. CDR3 length: 15 amino acids. Germline values: CDR1 SNHLY, CDR2 FYNNEI. As DNA, the CDR3 is TGTGCCAGCAGTGATTTGGCGGGGGGGCCCTACGAGCAGTACTTC. It specifies CASSDLAGGPYEQYF. The full variable domain, in which reference TRBV2 and TRBJ2-7 provide the parts outside the CDR3, is EPEVTQTPSHQVTQMGQEVILRCVPISNHLYFYWYRQILGQKVEFLVSFYNNEISEKSEIFDDQFSVERPDGSNFTLKIRSTKLEDSAMYFCASSDLAGGPYEQYFGPGTRLTVT.

The CDR3 nucleotides read TGTGCCAGCAGATACGAAGACAGTTACGAGCAGTACTTC. This gives the protein CASRYEDSYEQYF. The chain links TRBV6-5 to TRBJ2-7; possibly TRBD1 for D (5 bases). Germline V gives CDR1 MNHEY, CDR2 SVGAGI. The CDR3 totals 13 residues. V shed 6 bases and J shed 4 bases, with 13 bases lying between them.